Listed below are T cell receptor beta chains from one sample, sequenced in a study of beta chain features in type 1 diabetes. The assay was immunoSEQ multiplex PCR, and TCRdb's table has in-frame clones only and misses some. There are about 700,000 clones in the sample; over 10% occur only once, and less than 0.025% lies in the top ten. The specimen sequenced was naive CD4+ T cells from blood. These receptors were obtained from a man aged 18 to 29 with type 1 diabetes. CDR3s include the opening cysteine and the closing phenylalanine or tryptophan. D genes are given only for firm matches. Only some rows state a clone size, as once, few, many or a class for expanded clones.

clone_size | d_call | j_call | v_call | cdr3_nt | cdr3_aa
few | NA | TRBJ2-7 | TRBV5-1 | TGCGCCAGCAGCTTGACAGGGACCTACGAGCAGTACTTC | CASSLTGTYEQYF
NA | NA | TRBJ2-3 | TRBV2 | TGTGCCAGCAGGACCATCACAGATACGCAGTATTTT | CASRTITDTQYF
few | NA | TRBJ2-6 | TRBV4-1 | TGCGCCAGCAGCCAAGGAATAGCCAGGGGATTGACTGGGGCCAACGTCCTGACTTTC | CASSQGIARGLTGANVLTF
few | TRBD1 | TRBJ2-7 | TRBV6-5 | TGTGCCAGCAGCTGGGACAGGGTCTACGAGCAGTACTTC | CASSWDRVYEQYF
NA | NA | TRBJ2-1 | TRBV5-4 | TGTGCCAGCAGCTTGGCCTGGGGTGCTGGGCTCTTC | CASSLAWGAGLF
NA | NA | TRBJ2-1 | TRBV29-1 | TGCAGCGTTGACACTGGGACGCAGCAGTTCTTC | CSVDTGTQQFF
NA | NA | TRBJ1-5 | TRBV7-7 | TGTGCTAGCAGCTTAAATGCCGATCAGCCCCAGCATTTT | CASSLNADQPQHF
NA | NA | TRBJ1-1 | TRBV13 | TGTGCCAGCAGCCCACCGTCGAGAATGAACACTGAAGCTTTCTTT | CASSPPSRMNTEAFF
NA | TRBD1 | TRBJ2-1 | TRBV7-9 | TGTGCCAGCAGCTCGACCCGGGACAGGGACAATGAGCAGTTCTTC | CASSSTRDRDNEQFF
few | NA | TRBJ1-1 | TRBV2 | TGTGCCAGCAGCGGTTCGGGTGAAGCTTTCTTT | CASSGSGEAFF
NA | NA | TRBJ2-1 | TRBV6-1 | TGTGCCAGCAGTGAAGCTGGGGGGCGGTACAATGAGCAGTTCTTC | CASSEAGGRYNEQFF
NA | NA | TRBJ1-6 | TRBV7-2 | TGTGCCAGCAGCTTGTTAGCCTACCAAACGAGCTCCTATAATTCACCCCTCCACTTT | CASSLLAYQTSSYNSPLHF
NA | TRBD2 | TRBJ2-1 | TRBV27 | TGTGCCAGCACAGGACTAGCGAGCTCCTACAATGAGCAGTTCTTC | CASTGLASSYNEQFF
NA | NA | TRBJ2-7 | TRBV6-5 | TGTGCCAGCAGCGGTCTGGGCGAGCAGTACTTC | CASSGLGEQYF
NA | NA | TRBJ1-6 | TRBV30 | TGTGCCTGGAGTTCTATGTCCGGGAATTCACCCCTCCACTTT | CAWSSMSGNSPLHF
NA | NA | TRBJ2-4 | TRBV7-2 | TGTGCCAGCAGGACAGTAGCCAAAAACATTCAGTACTTC | CASRTVAKNIQYF
few | NA | TRBJ1-2 | TRBV14 | TGTGCCAGCAGCCCCCGTCCCGACTATGGCTACACCTTC | CASSPRPDYGYTF
NA | TRBD1 | TRBJ2-7 | TRBV5-1 | TGCGCCAGCAGCAGGACAGGGTTCTACGAGCAGTACTTC | CASSRTGFYEQYF
NA | TRBD1 | TRBJ2-1 | TRBV5-6 | TGTGCCAGCAGCCCTACCCCCGCAGGGGGCAATGAGCAGTTCTTC | CASSPTPAGGNEQFF
few | NA | TRBJ2-7 | TRBV5-1 | TGCGCCAGCAGCTTGGCCAGGGGCTCCTACGAGCAGTACTTC | CASSLARGSYEQYF
NA | NA | TRBJ2-5 | TRBV5-1 | TGCGCCAGCAGCTTGAGGGGTCTCGCCCAAGAGACCCAGTACTTC | CASSLRGLAQETQYF
NA | NA | TRBJ1-2 | TRBV11-2 | TGTGCCAGCAGCTTTGAGTCGCAGGGCGTTTTGGGCTACACCTTC | CASSFESQGVLGYTF
NA | NA | TRBJ2-1 | TRBV5-1 | TGCGCCAGCAGCTTGGAGCGCGGCAATGAGCAGTTCTTC | CASSLERGNEQFF
NA | NA | TRBJ2-5 | TRBV30 | TGTGCCTGGCGGTCACAGGTCGTAGAGACCCAGTACTTC | CAWRSQVVETQYF
NA | NA | TRBJ1-1 | TRBV19 | TGTGCCAGTAGTGGCCGGGGCCTAAACACTGAAGCTTTCTTT | CASSGRGLNTEAFF
NA | TRBD1 | TRBJ1-2 | TRBV28 | TGTGCCACCGAAAGGGGACAGCATGGCTACACCTTC | CATERGQHGYTF
NA | NA | TRBJ1-1 | TRBV6-5 | TGTGCCAGCACTTCGACAGAGAACACTGAAGCTTTCTTT | CASTSTENTEAFF
few | NA | TRBJ1-1 | TRBV5-1 | TGCGCCAGCAGCTTGAGGCCGAGCTTGAACACTGAAGCTTTCTTT | CASSLRPSLNTEAFF
few | NA | TRBJ1-5 | TRBV2 | TGTGCCAGCAGGGGCAGTGATCAGCCCCAGCATTTT | CASRGSDQPQHF
NA | NA | TRBJ2-7 | TRBV28 | TGTGCCAGCAGTTCCGAGGGAGAGGGGGCCTACGAGCAGTACTTC | CASSSEGEGAYEQYF
few | TRBD1 | TRBJ2-5 | TRBV5-6 | TGTGCCAGTAGAAGACAGGGGCGGGAGACCCAGTACTTC | CASRRQGRETQYF
few | TRBD2 | TRBJ2-2 | TRBV2 | TGTGCCAGCAGTAAAGAGGGACTAGCTGGCGGGGAGCTGTTTTTT | CASSKEGLAGGELFF
NA | NA | TRBJ2-7 | TRBV27 | TGTGCCAGCAGTTACCGAGACATGGTCGGCTACGAGCAGTACTTC | CASSYRDMVGYEQYF
once | TRBD1 | TRBJ1-3 | TRBV6-5 | TGTGCCAGCAGTTCACGACAGGGGGCTGGAAACACCATATATTTT | CASSSRQGAGNTIYF
NA | TRBD1 | TRBJ1-1 | TRBV30 | TGTGCCTGGGCCCGACAGGGTCCCGAAGCTTTCTTT | CAWARQGPEAFF
NA | NA | TRBJ1-5 | TRBV23-1 | TGCGCCAGCAGCCCCAGCGGTTGGAATAGCAATCAGCCCCAGCATTTT | CASSPSGWNSNQPQHF
few | TRBD1 | TRBJ2-3 | TRBV6-5 | TGTGCCAGCAGGACCACAGGGGGAGGCACAGATACGCAGTATTTT | CASRTTGGGTDTQYF
few | TRBD1 | TRBJ1-1 | TRBV5-1 | TGCGCCAGCAGCTTACAGGGGACTGAAGCTTTCTTT | CASSLQGTEAFF
NA | NA | TRBJ1-4 | TRBV7-2 | TGTGCCAGCAGCTTATGGGGAACAACTAATGAAAAACTGTTTTTT | CASSLWGTTNEKLFF
few | NA | TRBJ1-1 | TRBV18 | TGTGCCAGCTCACCACCAAGCCCGCGGGCGGGCACTGAAGCTTTCTTT | CASSPPSPRAGTEAFF
NA | NA | TRBJ1-2 | TRBV14 | TGTGCCAGCAGCCAAGAGTGGGGGTTTTATAACTATGGCTACACCTTC | CASSQEWGFYNYGYTF
few | TRBD2 | TRBJ2-1 | TRBV27 | TGTGCCAGCAGTCTCGGGACTAGCGGGGGGCTTAACAATGAGCAGTTCTTC | CASSLGTSGGLNNEQFF
NA | NA | TRBJ2-1 | TRBV5-1 | TGCGCCAGCAGCTTGGACCGTAATGAGCAGTTCTTC | CASSLDRNEQFF
many | NA | TRBJ1-2 | TRBV14 | TGTGCCAGCAGCCAGGAGGACTATGGCTACACCTTC | CASSQEDYGYTF
NA | NA | TRBJ2-7 | TRBV14 | TGTGCCAGCAGCCAAGGCACCGGACACTACTACGAGCAGTACTTC | CASSQGTGHYYEQYF
few | NA | TRBJ1-4 | TRBV6-5 | TGTGCCAGCACCCCGGACTTGGAAGAAAAACTGTTTTTT | CASTPDLEEKLFF
few | NA | TRBJ2-7 | TRBV15 | TGTGCCACCAGCAGAGATCACCTGAACCAGTACTTC | CATSRDHLNQYF
NA | NA | TRBJ2-5 | TRBV9 | TGTGCCAGCACCTCAAGGGGGACGGGCGGAGAGACCCAGTACTTC | CASTSRGTGGETQYF
few | NA | TRBJ2-5 | TRBV5-6 | TGTGCCAGCTCACGAGGAACGGGTGAGACCCAGTACTTC | CASSRGTGETQYF
NA | NA | TRBJ2-7 | TRBV5-1 | TGCGCCAGCAGCCGGGTAGGGGATTCCTACGAGCAGTACTTC | CASSRVGDSYEQYF
few | NA | TRBJ2-7 | TRBV15 | TGTGCCACCAGCAGCGGACAGAAGGCGTCCTACGAGCAGTACTTC | CATSSGQKASYEQYF
few | TRBD2 | TRBJ2-1 | TRBV7-8 | TGTGCCAGCAGCTTAGTAGCGGGGGGGCACCATGAGCAGTTCTTC | CASSLVAGGHHEQFF
NA | NA | TRBJ1-2 | TRBV9 | TGTGCCAGCAGCGACAGACAGGCTTCGGCTTCATTATATGGCTACACCTTC | CASSDRQASASLYGYTF
NA | TRBD1 | TRBJ2-7 | TRBV10-3 | TGTGCCATCAGTCCAGGACAGGGCTCCCCGGGGGAGCAGTACTTC | CAISPGQGSPGEQYF
few | NA | TRBJ2-1 | TRBV18 | TGTGCCAGCTCACCACCGGAGGGGAACAATGAGCAGTTCTTC | CASSPPEGNNEQFF
NA | NA | TRBJ2-4 | TRBV9 | TGTGCCAGCAGTTTCGAGCGGAGGGGAAGGGGTCTACTAGCCAAAAACATTCAGTACTTC | CASSFERRGRGLLAKNIQYF
NA | NA | TRBJ2-5 | TRBV30 | TGTGCCTGGAGTCGCCACTCGGTTGAGGAGACCCAGTACTTC | CAWSRHSVEETQYF
few | TRBD1 | TRBJ1-6 | TRBV2 | TGTGCCAGCACCTTACAAGGGACAGGCGTCAATTCACCCCTCCACTTT | CASTLQGTGVNSPLHF
NA | NA | TRBJ2-1 | TRBV6-5 | TGTGCCAGCAGTTACGACGGCTACAATGAGCAGTTCTTC | CASSYDGYNEQFF